This T cell receptor beta chain was captured in a study of blood T cell repertoires in COVID-19. Study details: Samples taken during acute and convalescent COVID-19 were collected in the United States, Italy and Spain. Sources were T cells, B-cell-depleted T cells, or PBMCs; the material itself was cDNA or gDNA.

Germline V lookup: CDR1 SGHTS, CDR2 YDEGEE. V gave up 0 bases and J gave up 7 bases; unmatched junction bases: 6. This CDR3 region has 15 residues. This clone has only one observation. Per the original data handling: Estimates of nucleated cell counts were drawn from the amplification of reference gene primers. Only in-frame clones appear in the TCRdb table, and some are missing; sequencing was by immunoSEQ multiplex PCR. From that table come the V and J calls and clone size; the DNA was used to work out D and trimming. The sample holds about 54,000 clones; roughly 80% are singletons and the top ten take roughly 5.7%.

The V call is TRBV5-8, the J call TRBJ1-1; 10 bases fit TRBD1. This clonotype originated in an older woman with acute or convalescent COVID-19. Sequencing was carried out using peripheral blood. CDR3 DNA: TGTGCCAGCAGCTTGGGACAGGGGGCGAGCGGTGAAGCTTTCTTT. Its protein is CASSLGQGASGEAFF.